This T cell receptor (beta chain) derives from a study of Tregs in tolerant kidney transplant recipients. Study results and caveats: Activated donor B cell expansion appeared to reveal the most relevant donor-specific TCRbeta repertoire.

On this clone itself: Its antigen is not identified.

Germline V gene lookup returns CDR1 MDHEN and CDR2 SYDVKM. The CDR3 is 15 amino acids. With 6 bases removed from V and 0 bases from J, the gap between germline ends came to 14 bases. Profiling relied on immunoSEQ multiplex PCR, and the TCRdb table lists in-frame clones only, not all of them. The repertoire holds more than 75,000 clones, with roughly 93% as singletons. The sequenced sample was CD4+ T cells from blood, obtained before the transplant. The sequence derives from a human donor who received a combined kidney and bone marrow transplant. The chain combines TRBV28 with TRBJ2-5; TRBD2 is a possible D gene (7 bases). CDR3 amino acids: CASSWGGAYQETQYF. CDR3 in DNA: TGTGCCAGCAGCTGGGGGGGGGCCTACCAAGAGACCCAGTACTTC.